This T cell receptor beta chain is drawn from a study of T cells in Graves' hyperthyroidism and ophthalmopathy. Study-wide results and limits: A model using 13 V-J features told ophthalmopathy apart from stable hyperthyroidism.

V lost 2 bases to trimming and J lost 3 bases, with 7 bases between them. The CDR3 contains 13 residues. Authors of the study amplified TCR beta CDR3 regions from RNA transcripts. The study used the HTBI primer set for a first-round RT-PCR of the TCR CDR3. TCRdb processed the multiplex PCR reads anew with MiXCR; each CDR3 protein has one entry. The sample has 600,000 to 800,000 distinct CDR3 sequences, 30% to 40% seen once; the top ten hold around 30%. Source material for PBMCs was 10 ml fresh peripheral blood. This clonotype was seen ten or more times. Its antigen remains unidentified. Material for sequencing was blood. J is TRBJ1-2 and V is TRBV12-3 or TRBV12-4; the D is unclear. The TCR sequence derives from a woman aged 40 to 55 with Graves' hyperthyroidism. CDR3 amino acids: CASSLKLDYGYTF. The CDR3 coding sequence is TGTGCCAGCAGTTTAAAATTGGACTATGGCTACACCTTC.